Listed below are T cell receptor beta chains from one sample, sequenced in a study of blood T cell repertoires in COVID-19. Only in-frame clones appear in the TCRdb table, and some are missing; sequencing was by immunoSEQ multiplex PCR. The table has roughly 180,000 clones, around 81% seen once. The sample comprised peripheral blood. The origin of the receptors is a woman between 40 and 55 years old with COVID-19, enrolled during active disease. CDR3s include the opening cysteine and the closing phenylalanine or tryptophan. A D gene is named only where the DNA matches it firmly. Rows give clone size only sometimes, using once, few, many, or a class for an expanded clone.

j_call	clone_size	v_call	d_call	cdr3_aa	cdr3_nt
TRBJ2-3	-	TRBV4-1	TRBD1	CASSSQGERFTDTQYF	TGCGCCAGCAGCAGCCAGGGGGAGCGGTTCACAGATACGCAGTATTTT
TRBJ1-2	-	TRBV18	TRBD1	CASSPNPTGNYGYTF	TGTGCCAGCTCACCCAACCCGACAGGGAACTATGGCTACACCTTC
TRBJ2-1	-	TRBV3-1/TRBV3-2	TRBD2	CASSQKHPKRGNEQFF	TGTGCCAGCAGCCAAAAGCACCCCAAGCGGGGCAATGAGCAGTTCTTC
TRBJ1-3	once	TRBV6-2/TRBV6-3	-	CASSYSFLGNTIYF	TGTGCCAGCAGTTATTCCTTCCTTGGAAACACCATATATTTT
TRBJ2-1	few	TRBV7-9	TRBD1	CASSFRTGSYNEQFF	TGTGCCAGCAGCTTTAGGACAGGGAGCTACAATGAGCAGTTCTTC
TRBJ2-7	-	TRBV6-1	TRBD2	CASSGRKREVDYEQYF	TGTGCCAGCAGTGGCCGTAAGCGGGAGGTTGACTACGAGCAGTACTTC
TRBJ2-1	-	TRBV27	-	CASSPQGTEQFF	TGTGCCAGCAGTCCCCAGGGGACTGAGCAGTTCTTC
TRBJ1-5	few	TRBV6-5	-	CASTLNPGGAPQHF	TGTGCCAGCACCCTAAATCCGGGAGGAGCGCCCCAGCATTTT
TRBJ1-3	-	TRBV10-3	-	CAISESAGQNSGNTIYF	TGTGCCATCAGTGAGTCGGCCGGACAGAACTCTGGAAACACCATATATTTT
TRBJ2-5	-	TRBV7-2	-	CASSLLGAGRTQYF	TGTGCCAGCAGCTTATTGGGGGCGGGTAGGACCCAGTACTTC
TRBJ1-5	-	TRBV2	-	CASSTTNQPQHF	TGTGCCAGCAGCACTACCAATCAGCCCCAGCATTTT